This T cell receptor (beta chain) was sequenced during a study of T cell changes during pregnancy in multiple sclerosis. Using immunoSEQ multiplex PCR, the repertoire was profiled, and TCRdb retains in-frame clones only, with some absent. The sample has 20,000 to 25,000 clones, less than 95% seen once; the top ten hold more than 0.6%. The CDR3 extends over 13 amino acids. Germline V gene sequence: CDR1 ENHRY, CDR2 SYGVKD. V was pared by 5 bases and J by 4 bases, with 8 bases between. The V and J genes are TRBV10-3 and TRBJ1-4; D remains ambiguous. This TCR was recovered from a female donor with multiple sclerosis, enrolled in a pregnancy study. The source material was CD4+ T cells from peripheral blood mononuclear cells, sampled in the third trimester of pregnancy. The CDR3 spells CAISPGFNEKLFF. The CDR3 DNA reads TGTGCCATCAGTCCAGGATTTAATGAAAAACTGTTTTTT.